The T cell receptor beta chain under discussion was sequenced for a study of T cells after posttransplantation cyclophosphamide. Only in-frame clones appear in the TCRdb table, and some are missing; sequencing was by immunoSEQ multiplex PCR. The sample carries approximately 17,000 clones, 94% recorded once. On this clone itself: Its antigen remains unknown.

Overall study findings and caveats: Later blood repertoires were often dominated by clones from the donor CD8+ memory compartment. Skin or GI-infiltrating T cells shared few TRB sequences with blood. Recipient CMV seropositivity and CMV reactivation strongly tracked TRB clonality.

The CDR3 loop spans 13 amino acids. V lost 4 bases to trimming and J lost 7 bases, with 12 bases between them. Germline V lookup: CDR1 SGHRS, CDR2 YFSETQ. Cells defined as naive were viable CD3+CD4+ or CD3+CD8+ and CCR7+CD45RA+CD45RO-CD95-CD27+CD28+. Peripheral blood was collected from the related graft donor on the marrow donation day. The rearrangement joins TRBV5-1 to TRBJ2-1; possible D gene TRBD1, 6 bases. Specimen: naive CD4+ T cells sorted from blood. This clonotype was obtained from a woman aged 45-65 years in good health and a related stem cell transplant donor. The CDR3 here is CASSKDQGNEQFF. The CDR3 bases are TGCGCCAGCAGCAAGGACCAGGGGAATGAGCAGTTCTTC.